Below are 17 T cell receptor beta chains sequenced from a single sample in a study of CD4 T cells in relation to SARS-CoV-2 and coronaviruses. The unexposed donors gave CD4+ T cells in about 2010-2019, prior to COVID-19. CD4+ T cells were isolated from the cells after roughly 11 days of culture. No antigen has been identified for these receptors. TCRdb's copy holds only in-frame clones and misses some; the assay was immunoSEQ multiplex PCR. The sample lists more than 25,000 clones, 60% to 80% occurring once. Sequenced: CD4+ T cells from PBMCs, cultured in vitro. The receptors were gathered from a human donor in good health.

This chain uses TRBV19 with TRBJ2-1, with unresolved D. The germline gives CDR1 LNHDA, CDR2 SQIVND (reference sequence). Trimming took off 5 bases at V and 0 bases at J, with 11 bases between the two ends. The CDR3 is made up of 15 amino acids. The CDR3 coding sequence is TGTGCCAGTAGTTTTGGAGCCCGCTCCTACAATGAGCAGTTCTTC. Protein: CASSFGARSYNEQFF.

This clone has a single count. This sequence joins TRBV4-2 and TRBJ2-1; 10 bases align to TRBD2. Germline lookup yields CDR1 LGHNA and CDR2 YNFKEQ. Trimming at V came to 1 base and at J to 7 bases, leaving 13 bases not matched to a gene. CDR3 length equals 18 residues. The CDR3 DNA reads as TGTGCCAGCAGCCAAGGTCGGCACCAGCGGGAGGGCCATAATGAGCAGTTCTTC. Translated, it gives CASSQGRHQREGHNEQFF.

The genes are TRBV4-3 and TRBJ2-2, with D unclear. The ends were cut back, 0 bases at V and 2 bases at J, with 10 bases in the middle. The germline gives CDR1 LGHNA, CDR2 YSLEER. This CDR3 spans 16 amino acids. This chain's CDR3 is CASSQEGVSNTGELFF. The CDR3 DNA follows: TGCGCCAGCAGCCAAGAAGGCGTTTCAAACACCGGGGAGCTGTTTTTT.

The chain joins TRBV7-9 to TRBJ2-1, with a possible D match to TRBD2 (6 bases). This CDR3 contains 12 residues. Between the trimmed V and J ends, which lost 6 bases and 7 bases, there was a span of 10 bases. CDR1 and CDR2 from the germline V gene are SEHNR and FQNEAQ (reference sequence). The CDR3, as DNA: TGTGCCAGCAGAGCCGGGGGAAATGAGCAGTTCTTC. Protein sequence: CASRAGGNEQFF.

Remarks on this clone: A read error may account for a junction end that differs from germline. V and J are TRBV7-7 and TRBJ2-3; 8 bases match TRBD2. The germline CDR1 and CDR2 sequences are SSHAT and FNYEAQ (reference sequence). The CDR3 consists of 16 residues. The CDR3 nucleotides read TGTGCTAGCAGCTTGGGTAGCGGGGCTCCCACAGATACGCAGTATTTT. Translation: CASSLGSGAPTDTQYF.

The sample holds a few counts of this clone. V is TRBV19 and J is TRBJ1-4, with D perhaps matching TRBD1 (5 bases). This CDR3 comprises 13 residues. Germline assignment: CDR1 LNHDA and CDR2 SQIVND (reference sequence). Trimming pared 9 bases from V and 8 bases from J, leaving 16 bases between. This CDR3 reads CASRAGVGEKLFF. CDR3 sequence (DNA): TGTGCCAGCCGGGCGGGGGTCGGGGAAAAACTGTTTTTT.

A few counts support this clone. V gene TRBV3-1 (or the pseudogene TRBV3-2) combines with J gene TRBJ1-5, with D uncertain. Germline assignment: CDR1 LGHDT and CDR2 YNNKEL (reference sequence). With 0 bases removed from V and 4 bases from J, the gap between germline ends came to 4 bases. The CDR3 runs to 13 residues. The CDR3 DNA reads TGTGCCAGCAGCCAAGATCTAAATCAGCCCCAGCATTTT. Amino acid sequence: CASSQDLNQPQHF.

This chain links TRBV14 with TRBJ2-4; 7 nucleotides match TRBD1. V dropped 0 bases and J dropped 16; count of bases not matched to a gene: 9. This CDR3 spans 13 amino acids. Germline V gene data show CDR1 as SGHDN and CDR2 as FVKESK. CDR3 nucleotide sequence: TGTGCCAGCAGCCAAGATAGGGGGCCGACCCGATACTTC. This codes for CASSQDRGPTRYF.

The count of this clone is one. The V call is TRBV3-1 (or the pseudogene TRBV3-2), the J call TRBJ2-1; 9 bases align to TRBD1. The V segment lost 4 bases and the J segment 2 bases; nucleotides outside the gene matches: 6. Germline V gives CDR1 LGHDT, CDR2 YNNKEL (reference sequence). This CDR3 is built from 16 residues. The CDR3 loop reads CASSLSDRGTYNEQFF. CDR3 in DNA: TGTGCCAGCAGCCTTTCGGACAGGGGCACCTACAATGAGCAGTTCTTC.

This sequence joins TRBV6-2 or TRBV6-3 and TRBJ2-2; the D gene is possibly TRBD2 (6 bases). The CDR3 contains 16 residues. The V gene lost 5 bases and the J gene lost 1 base, with 14 bases spanning the gap. The germline gives CDR1 MNHEY, CDR2 SVGEGT. CDR3 residues: CASSRTGLENTGELFF. The CDR3 DNA sequence: TGTGCCAGCAGTAGGACGGGACTGGAGAACACCGGGGAGCTGTTTTTT.

The J gene is TRBJ1-1, the V gene TRBV5-1; the D gene is possibly TRBD1 (6 bases). Trimming pared 4 bases from V and 4 bases from J, leaving 14 bases between. The CDR3 consists of 14 residues. From germline, CDR1 is SGHRS and CDR2 YFSETQ. CDR3 nucleotide sequence: TGCGCCAGCAGCCTACAGGGCGGAAGCACTGAAGCTTTCTTT. Amino acid sequence: CASSLQGGSTEAFF.

This clone has a handful of counts. At one of its ends the junction is not consistent with the germline gene, which may arise from a read error. The chain carries TRBV7-7 and TRBJ2-1; tentatively, D is TRBD1 or TRBD2 (5 bases each). Germline V gives CDR1 SSHAT, CDR2 FNYEAQ (reference sequence). The CDR3 runs to 13 residues. The CDR3 DNA follows: TGTGCTAGCAGCCGGGACCTCTACAATGAGCAGTTCTTC. Encoded protein: CASSRDLYNEQFF.

This clone was counted a single time. The chain recombines TRBV7-8 with TRBJ2-3; maybe TRBD2 (5 bases). The V gene lost 5 bases and the J gene lost 4 bases, with 19 bases spanning the gap. The CDR3 spans 16 residues. Germline V gene sequence: CDR1 SGHVS, CDR2 FQNEAQ. DNA of the CDR3: TGTGCCAGCAGCCCCGGACGGGGAGTGGTGTCAGATACGCAGTATTTT. This translates into CASSPGRGVVSDTQYF.

This clone was observed a handful of times. The chain employs TRBV5-1 and TRBJ1-3; 8 positions match TRBD1. Trimming at V came to 2 bases and at J to 4 bases, leaving 5 bases not matched to a gene. From germline, CDR1 is SGHRS and CDR2 YFSETQ. The CDR3 covers 15 residues. CDR3 loop: CASSFGQGGGNTIYF. Written as DNA, the CDR3 is TGCGCCAGCAGCTTCGGACAGGGAGGAGGAAACACCATATATTTT. The whole variable domain, filled in from reference TRBV5-1 and TRBJ1-3, reads KAGVTQTPRYLIKTRGQQVTLSCSPISGHRSVSWYQQTPGQGLQFLFEYFSETQRNKGNFPGRFSGRQFSNSRSEMNVSTLELGDSALYLCASSFGQGGGNTIYFGEGSWLTVV.

This rearrangement joins TRBV4-3 to TRBJ2-5; D might be TRBD1 (6 bases). V was cut by 1 base and J by 5 bases, with 14 bases left in between. Germline CDR1 is LGHNA and CDR2 is YSLEER. CDR3 size: 15 residues. The CDR3 sequence: CASSQGTQGRETQYF. The CDR3 nucleotides are TGCGCCAGCAGCCAAGGGACACAGGGACGGGAGACCCAGTACTTC.

This clone has just one count. The chain combines TRBV21-1 with TRBJ2-5. TRBV21-1 has pseudogene status. CDR3 length: 15 residues. CDR3 nucleotides: TGTGCCAGCAGTTTCACCGGGACGATGGGGGAGACCCAGTACTTC. Translation: CASSFTGTMGETQYF.

The gene calls are TRBV5-4 and TRBJ1-2, with 7 bases matching TRBD1. Germline trimming cut 5 bases from V and 6 bases from J; bases unmatched to any gene: 7. Germline V gene sequence: CDR1 SGHNT, CDR2 YYREEE (reference sequence). The CDR3 is 13 residues long. The DNA of the CDR3 is TGTGCCAGCAGTCAGGACAGGTGGAATGGCTACACCTTC. This encodes CASSQDRWNGYTF.